This paragraph reports one TCR beta chain. These data belong to a study of blood T cell repertoires in COVID-19. Trimming removed 1 base from V and 7 bases from J; junction bases left unmatched: 13. Germline values: CDR1 SGHTS, CDR2 YDEGEE. This CDR3 is built from 16 residues. This table comes from immunoSEQ multiplex PCR, and its TCRdb copy is limited to in-frame clones, with some not included. The profile shows fewer than 250,000 clones, more than 75% of them singletons. The V gene is TRBV5-8, the J gene TRBJ2-7; 8 nucleotides line up with TRBD1. The clonotype originates from a woman aged 40 to 50 with acute or convalescent COVID-19. Sequenced: peripheral blood. In nucleotides, the CDR3 is TGTGCCAGCAGCTTGACCGGTGGGACAGGACCTCGTGAGCAGTACTTC. It codes for CASSLTGGTGPREQYF.